This is a list of T cell receptor beta chains from one sample in a study of T cells in Graves' hyperthyroidism and ophthalmopathy. TCRdb re-analysed the multiplex PCR reads in MiXCR, keeping a single row per CDR3 protein. The sample consists of some 600,000 distinct CDR3 sequences, approximately 14% of them appearing once. The sample taken for sequencing was blood. These receptor sequences come from a woman aged 30 to 39 with Graves' hyperthyroidism that later progressed to Graves' ophthalmopathy. The CDR3 runs from the conserved cysteine through the conserved F or W. D genes are given only for firm matches. Size is omitted from some rows. Given values are once, few, many or a class for expanded clones.

v_call	d_call	clone_size	j_call	cdr3_nt	cdr3_aa
TRBV5-6	.	few	TRBJ2-4	TGTGCCAGCAGCCTACGGCGAGCTTACTTATTAGACATTCAGTACTTC	CASSLRRAYLLDIQYF
TRBV9	.	.	TRBJ2-3	TGTGCCAGCAGTGAGGAAGGGTTTGGTGCGCAGTATTTT	CASSEEGFGAQYF
TRBV24-1	.	many	TRBJ2-2	TGTGCCACCAGTGAGGGTGCAGGAAACACCGGGGAGCTGTTTTTT	CATSEGAGNTGELFF
TRBV12-3/TRBV12-4	TRBD1	many	TRBJ1-1	TGTGCCAGCAGTTTTGCGGACAGGACCCGCACTGAAGCTTTCTTT	CASSFADRTRTEAFF
TRBV4-1	.	many	TRBJ2-3	TGCGCCAGCAGCCAAGATCGCCACCGGGGAGCTAGCACAGATACGCAGTATTTT	CASSQDRHRGASTDTQYF
TRBV7-9	TRBD1	many	TRBJ1-5	TGTGCCAGCAGCTCCGGACAGGATTATCAGCCCCAGCATTTT	CASSSGQDYQPQHF
TRBV10-3	.	few	TRBJ2-5	TGTGCCATCCGGAAGGGGGGATCCCTTCAAGAGACCCAGTACTTC	CAIRKGGSLQETQYF
TRBV5-1	TRBD1	many	TRBJ2-5	TGCGCCAGCAGCCAGTCGACAGGGCAAGAGACCCAGTACTTC	CASSQSTGQETQYF
TRBV3-1	TRBD1	.	TRBJ1-3	TGTGCCAGCAGCCTAAGGACAGGGGGCAAGTCTGGAAACACCATATATTTT	CASSLRTGGKSGNTIYF
TRBV3-1	TRBD1	many	TRBJ1-5	TGTGCCAGCAGCCTGGGACAGAAAGGGCAGCCCCAGCATTTT	CASSLGQKGQPQHF
TRBV24-1	TRBD1	.	TRBJ1-1	TGTGCCACCAATAACAGGGGAAGGGGGACTGAAGCTTTCTTT	CATNNRGRGTEAFF
TRBV5-1	TRBD2	.	TRBJ2-2	TGCGCCAGCAGCTTGGGACTAGCGGGGGTCGGAGCTAGCGGCACCGGGGAGCTGTTTTTT	CASSLGLAGVGASGTGELFF
TRBV28	TRBD1	many	TRBJ1-4	TGTGCCAGCAGTTTATTCGACAGGGGTTCGGGGGAAAAACTGTTTTTT	CASSLFDRGSGEKLFF
TRBV16	.	many	TRBJ2-3	TGTGCCAGCAGCCAAGGAGAAGATCGGCGCACAGATACGCAGTATTTT	CASSQGEDRRTDTQYF
TRBV28	TRBD1	many	TRBJ2-7	TGTGCCAGTGGGACAGGGGGCGTATACGAGCAGTACTTC	CASGTGGVYEQYF
TRBV20-1	.	many	TRBJ1-2	TGCACACCTACTACGGGAGGTGGCTACACCTTC	CTPTTGGGYTF
TRBV20-1	.	many	TRBJ1-1	TGCAGTGCTAGCAGAGCTTTCTTT	CSASRAFF
TRBV2	TRBD2	many	TRBJ2-7	TGTGCCAGCAGCCTCTCGATCCAAGGACTAGCTGGCGAGCAGTACTTC	CASSLSIQGLAGEQYF
TRBV6-1	TRBD2	once	TRBJ2-3	TGTGCCAGCAGCAGACCGGGACTAGCGCGACCCACAGATACGCAGTATTTT	CASSRPGLARPTDTQYF
TRBV7-2	TRBD2	.	TRBJ2-7	TGTGCCAGCAGCAAAGTCCGACTAGCGGGAGGGAGGGAGCAGTACTTC	CASSKVRLAGGREQYF
TRBV6-1	.	many	TRBJ2-7	TGTGCCAGCAGTCGCGGTAGCTCCTACGAGCAGTACTTC	CASSRGSSYEQYF
TRBV12-5	.	many	TRBJ1-5	TGTGCTAGTGGTTTTGAGCCCAATCAGCCCCAGCATTTT	CASGFEPNQPQHF
TRBV18	TRBD1	few	TRBJ1-1	TGTGCCAGCTCACCACCGGGGACAGGCGGCGAAGCTTTCTTT	CASSPPGTGGEAFF
TRBV6-2/TRBV6-3	.	few	TRBJ2-2	TGTGCCAGCAGTTATAGGGAAAAGCTTCACACCGGGGAGCTGTTTTTT	CASSYREKLHTGELFF
TRBV6-5	.	many	TRBJ1-4	TGTGCCAGCAGTTACCGAGGGGCGGCTAATGAAAAACTGTTTTTT	CASSYRGAANEKLFF
TRBV12-3/TRBV12-4	.	many	TRBJ1-2	TGTGCCAGCAGTCTGACAGGCGGGCCGGGAGGTGGCTACACCTTC	CASSLTGGPGGGYTF
TRBV18	.	many	TRBJ2-5	TGTGCCAGCTCACCTGAAACGGGAGCAGAGACCCAGTACTTC	CASSPETGAETQYF
TRBV7-8	TRBD2	few	TRBJ2-2	TGTGCCAGCAGCTTAGAAGTTAGCGGGAGTGGCGGGGAGCTGTTTTTT	CASSLEVSGSGGELFF
TRBV6-1	.	few	TRBJ1-5	TGTGCCAGCACTGGGCGGGGTCAGCCCCAGCATTTT	CASTGRGQPQHF
TRBV27	.	many	TRBJ1-2	TGTGCCAGCAGTGTTACTGGAGCTAACTATGGCTACACCTTC	CASSVTGANYGYTF
TRBV24-1	.	many	TRBJ2-5	TGTGCCACCAGTTCGGGAATGACCCAGTACTTC	CATSSGMTQYF
TRBV29-1	.	.	TRBJ2-7	TGCAGCGTTGGTCTGGGGCCAGCCTACGAGCAGTACTTC	CSVGLGPAYEQYF
TRBV7-3	.	many	TRBJ2-1	TGTGCCAGCAGCTCGGACTGGAATCAGGACAATGAGCAGTTCTTC	CASSSDWNQDNEQFF
TRBV5-8	.	many	TRBJ1-1	TGTGCCAGCAGCCCGAGGGTGGGCACTGAAGCTTTCTTT	CASSPRVGTEAFF
TRBV19	.	many	TRBJ1-1	TGTGCCAGTAGTATAGACGCCCTATACACTGAAGCTTTCTTT	CASSIDALYTEAFF
TRBV7-2	.	many	TRBJ1-2	TGTGCCAGCAGCTTAGGAGCCTCCGACTCTAGATCTGGCTACACCTTC	CASSLGASDSRSGYTF
TRBV28	.	many	TRBJ2-7	TGTGCCAGCAGTCCGCCCGTATCCTACGAGCAGTACTTC	CASSPPVSYEQYF
TRBV12-5	TRBD2	many	TRBJ2-1	TGTGCTAGTGGTTCCGGGACTAGCGGGATGCGTGAGCAGTTCTTC	CASGSGTSGMREQFF
TRBV27	TRBD2	.	TRBJ2-3	TGTGCCAGCAGTCCAAGAGCGGGAGGGCCTGCAGATACGCAGTATTTT	CASSPRAGGPADTQYF
TRBV10-3	.	many	TRBJ1-1	TGTGCCATCAGTGAGTCGGGGGTTGACACTGAAGCTTTCTTT	CAISESGVDTEAFF
TRBV28	TRBD2	many	TRBJ2-1	TGTGCCAGCAGTTTTCGGGCCGGGACTAGCGGGAGAGGGTCCTACAATGAGCAGTTCTTC	CASSFRAGTSGRGSYNEQFF
TRBV6-2/TRBV6-3	.	many	TRBJ1-2	TGTGCCAGCACCCGGGACACCGGGAGCTATGGCTACACCTTC	CASTRDTGSYGYTF
TRBV29-1	.	many	TRBJ1-2	TGCAGCGTTGAAGGGAATAGGGGCTACACCTTC	CSVEGNRGYTF
TRBV28	.	many	TRBJ1-5	TGTGCCAGCAGTTTCCCTAGGCAGCCCCAGCATTTT	CASSFPRQPQHF
TRBV2	.	many	TRBJ1-2	TGTGCCAGCAGTGTTGAAATCTATGGCTACACCTTC	CASSVEIYGYTF